The 14 T cell receptor beta chains reported below all come from one sample, sequenced in a study of blood T cell repertoires in COVID-19. Data came from immunoSEQ multiplex PCR; TCRdb stores just in-frame clones and leaves some out. The sample includes 100,000 to 150,000 clones, 65% to 90% seen only once; the top ten take approximately 8.7%. Sequencing was carried out using peripheral blood. Source of these receptors: a woman aged 60-75 years with active or convalescent COVID-19.

The CDR3 sequence is CASSPSPSSPLGQYF. DNA of the CDR3: TGTGCCAGCAGCCCGAGTCCTAGCTCACCCCTTGGGCAGTACTTC. This rearrangement joins TRBV7-3 to TRBJ2-7; possibly TRBD2 for D (5 bases). The CDR3 has 15 residues. With 5 bases removed from V and 9 bases from J, the gap between germline ends came to 23 bases. Germline V gene sequence: CDR1 SGHTA, CDR2 FQGTGA.

The chain joins TRBV10-3 to TRBJ2-7; D ambiguous. In germline, CDR1 is ENHRY, CDR2 SYGVKD. The CDR3 has 13 residues. Trimming took off 6 bases at V and 0 bases at J, with 9 bases between the two ends. The CDR3 region is CAIRAQSSYEQYV. DNA for the CDR3: TGTGCCATCAGGGCACAAAGCTCCTACGAGCAGTACGTC.

This clone came up a few times. V usage is TRBV6-1 and J usage is TRBJ1-5, with TRBD1 as a possible D gene (5 bases). Trimming shortened V by 3 bases and J by 2 bases, and 11 bases separated the two germline ends. Per the germline V gene, CDR1 is MNHNS and CDR2 is SASEGT. The CDR3 consists of 15 residues. For the CDR3, the DNA is TGTGCCAGCAGTGAGGAGGGGTTGGGCAATCAGCCCCAGCATTTT. Amino acids: CASSEEGLGNQPQHF.

This clone was counted once. The CDR3, as DNA: TGTGCCAGTGGACAGGGGGAGGCTTACAATCAGCCCCAGCATTTT. It yields the protein CASGQGEAYNQPQHF. This chain connects TRBV6-5 to TRBJ1-5; 10 bases agree with TRBD1. The CDR3 totals 15 residues. The germline V gene encodes CDR1 MNHEY and CDR2 SVGAGI. Trimming at V came to 9 bases and at J to 3 bases, leaving 8 bases not matched to a gene.

In the case of this clone: The sample holds other DNA sequences that translate to the same CDR3. The V call is TRBV2, the J call TRBJ2-3, with TRBD2 matching 8 bases. The CDR3 runs to 14 residues. Looked up from germline, CDR1 is SNHLY and CDR2 is FYNNEI. V shed 4 bases, J shed 4 bases, and the junction held 4 bases outside the gene matches. CDR3 sequence: CASSVTSGADTQYF. CDR3 nucleotide sequence: TGTGCCAGCAGTGTTACTAGCGGCGCAGATACGCAGTATTTT.

The chain couples TRBV18 to TRBJ2-6, with D maybe TRBD1 (5 bases). In germline, CDR1 is KGHSH, CDR2 LQKENI. The CDR3 has 16 residues. V lost 1 base to trimming and J lost 2 bases, with 9 bases between them. CDR3 region: CASSPLGAPGANVLTF. The CDR3 DNA reads as TGTGCCAGCTCACCACTAGGGGCTCCTGGGGCCAACGTCCTGACTTTC.

The rearrangement links TRBV4-2 to TRBJ2-2, with 12 bases aligning to TRBD2. This CDR3 region has 15 residues. Germline-derived CDR1 and CDR2 are LGHNA and YNFKEQ. The V gene end was trimmed by 6 bases and the J gene end by 4 bases; junction bases not matched to a gene: 3. This CDR3 is CASSLLAGGTGELFF. CDR3 nucleotides: TGTGCCAGCAGTTTACTAGCGGGAGGCACCGGGGAGCTGTTTTTT.

The chain is built from TRBV12-3 or TRBV12-4 and TRBJ1-5; D perhaps matches TRBD1 (6 bases). This CDR3 is 13 amino acids long. The V end was cut by 7 bases, the J end by 4 bases, with 11 bases between. In nucleotides, the CDR3 is TGTGCCAGCACCAGACAGGTAAATCAGCCCCAGCATTTT. Encoded protein: CASTRQVNQPQHF.

This chain connects TRBV6-4 to TRBJ2-3; TRBD2 is a possible D gene (6 bases). Germline lookup yields CDR1 MRHNA and CDR2 SNTAGT. V was clipped by 5 bases and J by 5 bases, with 11 bases between them. CDR3 length equals 13 residues. The CDR3 loop reads CASSREQRDTQYF. The DNA of the CDR3 is TGTGCCAGCAGTCGGGAGCAGAGAGATACGCAGTATTTT.

This clone has a single count. This chain links TRBV28 with TRBJ1-5; the D gene is possibly TRBD1 (5 bases). Between the trimmed V and J ends, which lost 3 bases and 5 bases, there was a span of 14 bases. The CDR3 spans 15 residues. Looked up from germline, CDR1 is MDHEN and CDR2 is SYDVKM. Written as DNA, the CDR3 is TGTGCCAGCAGTTTCTCGGGGGGGGGACATCAGCCCCAGCATTTT. This codes for CASSFSGGGHQPQHF.

The V call is TRBV28, the J call TRBJ2-3, with D possibly being TRBD1 (5 bases). The CDR3 runs 17 residues. From germline, CDR1 is MDHEN and CDR2 SYDVKM. Trimming took off 4 bases at V and 2 bases at J, with 19 bases between the two ends. CDR3 in amino acids: CASSSGGHTFFTDTQYF. The CDR3 nucleotides read TGTGCCAGCAGTTCTGGTGGACACACCTTTTTCACAGATACGCAGTATTTT.

The chain uses TRBV10-1 and TRBJ2-1; a weak D match, TRBD2 (6 bases). CDR1 is WNHNN, CDR2 SYGVQD, per germline (reference sequence). The CDR3 is 17 residues long. V lost 3 bases and J lost 7, with 22 bases in between. CDR3: CASSEVVEGRIGNEQFF. CDR3 DNA sequence: TGCGCCAGCAGTGAAGTTGTGGAGGGCCGGATCGGAAATGAGCAGTTCTTC.

J is TRBJ2-3 and V is TRBV11-3; possible D gene TRBD2, 5 bases. Trimming took 2 bases from V and 9 from J, leaving 12 bases between them. This CDR3 spans 13 amino acids. Germline values: CDR1 SGHNT, CDR2 YENEEA. CDR3 nucleotide sequence: TGTGCCAGCAGCTTATCACCCGGGGTAACGCAGTATTTT. This codes for CASSLSPGVTQYF.

This clone has just one count. The chain joins TRBV9 to TRBJ2-5; D perhaps matches TRBD2 (6 bases). The CDR3 loop spans 15 amino acids. Trimming took off 4 bases at V and 2 bases at J, with 15 bases between the two ends. Germline lookup yields CDR1 SGDLS and CDR2 YYNGEE. In DNA, the CDR3 is TGTGCCAGCAGCCCCCGTAGTGGGGGGCAAGAGACCCAGTACTTC. This encodes CASSPRSGGQETQYF.